This T cell receptor beta chain came from a study of vaccination and CD4 T cells after COVID-19. Broader study findings: The study found median SARS-CoV-2-reactive clonotypes rising from roughly 21 to 40, not significantly.

Documented treatment: roughly 11-day PBMC culture with coronavirus spike peptide pools or control peptides (ViraFEST assay). CD4+ T cells that had been cultured provided DNA sequenced with the Oncomine TCR Beta short-read assay. TCRdb re-analysed the PCR reads in MiXCR, keeping a single row per CDR3 protein. The sample gives approximately 22,000 distinct CDR3 sequences, almost 50% of which show up once; around 5.5% is in the top ten. Concerning this clonotype itself: What it binds is unknown.

V lost 5 bases, J lost 4 bases, and 12 bases stayed unmatched. The germline V gene encodes CDR1 MNHEY and CDR2 SMNVEV (reference sequence). This CDR3 spans 16 amino acids. J is TRBJ2-7 and V is TRBV27; 9 nucleotides agree with TRBD1. Sequenced input: CD4+ T cells from blood, cultured in vitro. This receptor was taken from a human donor who had recovered from COVID-19. CDR3 DNA sequence: TGTGCCAGCAGTCCGGGGACAGGGATGTCGAGATACGAGCAGTACTTC. This encodes CASSPGTGMSRYEQYF.